The rows below give T cell receptor beta chains drawn from one sample of a study of T cell responses to AZD1222 COVID-19 vaccine. Assay: immunoSEQ multiplex PCR; the TCRdb copy retains only in-frame clones and omits some. The repertoire holds around 130,000 clones, with around 94% as singletons. Source: peripheral blood, taken on day 0 of AZD1222 vaccination. The receptors here all came from an adult in good health. Both conserved end residues are part of each CDR3. D genes are given only for firm matches. Clone sizes are given selectively: once, few, many, or a class where the clone is expanded.

J: TRBJ2-3; D: TRBD2; size: NA; length: 14; V: TRBV9; CDR3: CASSVLAGTDTQYF; DNA: TGTGCCAGCAGCGTACTAGCGGGGACAGATACGCAGTATTTT
J: TRBJ2-5; D: NA; size: NA; length: 15; V: TRBV19; CDR3: CASSTRVGVWETQYF; DNA: TGTGCCAGTAGTACCAGGGTAGGGGTGTGGGAGACCCAGTACTTC
J: TRBJ2-3; D: TRBD2; size: NA; length: 15; V: TRBV5-1; CDR3: CASSLAAGGPDTQYF; DNA: TGCGCCAGCAGCTTGGCTGCGGGGGGTCCAGATACGCAGTATTTT
J: TRBJ1-5; D: NA; size: NA; length: 13; V: TRBV6-2/TRBV6-3; CDR3: CASSRTENQPQHF; DNA: TGTGCCAGCAGCCGGACAGAGAATCAGCCCCAGCATTTT
J: TRBJ1-5; D: TRBD1; size: NA; length: 19; V: TRBV12-5; CDR3: CASGLVRDRGLFSNQPQHF; DNA: TGTGCTAGTGGTTTGGTCCGAGACAGGGGGCTCTTTAGCAATCAGCCCCAGCATTTT
J: TRBJ2-5; D: NA; size: NA; length: 15; V: TRBV9; CDR3: CASSVEVGGVETQYF; DNA: TGTGCCAGCAGCGTAGAGGTTGGGGGCGTGGAGACCCAGTACTTC
J: TRBJ1-5; D: NA; size: NA; length: 15; V: TRBV3-1/TRBV3-2; CDR3: CASSHTLGTNQPQHF; DNA: TGTGCCAGCAGCCACACGCTAGGGACGAATCAGCCCCAGCATTTT
J: TRBJ2-1; D: NA; size: NA; length: 15; V: TRBV6-2/TRBV6-3; CDR3: CASSYAGALDWVKFF; DNA: TGTGCCAGCAGTTACGCGGGCGCATTAGATTGGGTGAAGTTCTTC
J: TRBJ1-1; D: NA; size: NA; length: 15; V: TRBV15; CDR3: CATSSPGRGDTEAFF; DNA: TGTGCCACCAGCAGCCCAGGGAGGGGGGACACTGAAGCTTTCTTT
J: TRBJ2-2; D: TRBD1; size: NA; length: 17; V: TRBV2; CDR3: CASSAPPGQLFTGELFF; DNA: TGTGCCAGCAGTGCCCCTCCGGGACAGCTCTTCACCGGGGAGCTGTTTTTT
J: TRBJ1-4; D: TRBD1; size: NA; length: 14; V: TRBV15; CDR3: CATSERTGVEKLFF; DNA: TGTGCCACCAGCGAACGGACAGGGGTTGAAAAACTGTTTTTT
J: TRBJ1-1; D: TRBD1; size: NA; length: 13; V: TRBV29-1; CDR3: CSETGQGNTEAFF; DNA: TGCAGTGAAACGGGACAGGGAAACACTGAAGCTTTCTTT
J: TRBJ2-7; D: NA; size: NA; length: 17; V: TRBV5-1; CDR3: CASSLGPSGRVTHEQYF; DNA: TGCGCCAGCAGCTTGGGCCCGTCCGGAAGGGTGACACACGAGCAGTACTTC
J: TRBJ1-5; D: NA; size: NA; length: 15; V: TRBV6-1; CDR3: CASSEAQFSNQPQHF; DNA: TGTGCCAGCAGTGAAGCACAGTTTAGCAATCAGCCCCAGCATTTT
J: TRBJ2-5; D: NA; size: NA; length: 14; V: TRBV28; CDR3: CASSLSGAQETQYF; DNA: TGTGCCAGCAGTCTCTCAGGGGCTCAAGAGACCCAGTACTTC
J: TRBJ2-1; D: NA; size: once; length: 13; V: TRBV12-3/TRBV12-4; CDR3: CASSFRGNNEQFF; DNA: TGTGCCAGCAGTTTTCGTGGAAACAATGAGCAGTTCTTC
J: TRBJ1-1; D: NA; size: NA; length: 13; V: TRBV6-2/TRBV6-3; CDR3: CASSYARITEAFF; DNA: TGTGCCAGCAGTTACGCCAGAATCACTGAAGCTTTCTTT
J: TRBJ2-2; D: TRBD2; size: NA; length: 15; V: TRBV25-1; CDR3: CASSFWLAGTGELFF; DNA: TGTGCCAGCAGTTTCTGGCTAGCGGGAACCGGGGAGCTGTTTTTT
J: TRBJ2-7; D: NA; size: NA; length: 13; V: TRBV29-1; CDR3: CSVAGQSSYEQYF; DNA: TGCAGCGTCGCTGGACAGAGCTCCTACGAGCAGTACTTC
J: TRBJ1-1; D: NA; size: NA; length: 12; V: TRBV10-2; CDR3: CASSEQYTEAFF; DNA: TGCGCCAGCAGTGAACAATACACTGAAGCTTTCTTT
J: TRBJ1-2; D: TRBD1; size: NA; length: 14; V: TRBV18; CDR3: CASSSGQGVVGYTF; DNA: TGTGCCAGCTCCTCCGGACAGGGGGTTGTTGGCTACACCTTC
J: TRBJ2-3; D: NA; size: NA; length: 15; V: TRBV18; CDR3: CASSPSPQPADTQYF; DNA: TGTGCCAGCTCGCCCTCCCCCCAACCCGCAGATACGCAGTATTTT
J: TRBJ1-4; D: NA; size: NA; length: 15; V: TRBV5-4; CDR3: CASSPGGQGGEKLFF; DNA: TGTGCCAGCAGCCCCGGTGGGCAGGGTGGGGAAAAACTGTTTTTT
J: TRBJ2-7; D: TRBD1; size: NA; length: 15; V: TRBV28; CDR3: CASSLGGTGRLEQYF; DNA: TGTGCCAGCAGTTTAGGGGGGACAGGACGTCTAGAGCAGTACTTC
J: TRBJ2-3; D: TRBD2; size: NA; length: 21; V: TRBV4-2; CDR3: CASSQDVSGRWISKNTDTQYF; DNA: TGTGCCAGCAGCCAAGATGTTAGCGGGAGATGGATCAGCAAAAACACAGATACGCAGTATTTT
J: TRBJ1-2; D: NA; size: NA; length: 13; V: TRBV28; CDR3: CASSPRTNYGYTF; DNA: TGTGCCAGCAGTCCCCGAACTAACTATGGCTACACCTTC
J: TRBJ1-3; D: NA; size: NA; length: 16; V: TRBV5-8; CDR3: CASSSPGPPFGNTIYF; DNA: TGTGCCAGCAGCTCACCGGGCCCCCCATTCGGAAACACCATATATTTT
J: TRBJ1-5; D: NA; size: NA; length: 18; V: TRBV23-1; CDR3: CASSLRGAPGVGNQPQHF; DNA: TGCGCCAGCAGTCTAAGGGGGGCACCGGGGGTGGGCAATCAGCCCCAGCATTTT
J: TRBJ2-7; D: NA; size: NA; length: 14; V: TRBV9; CDR3: CASSGGLGAYEQYF; DNA: TGTGCCAGCAGCGGGGGACTCGGGGCCTACGAGCAGTACTTC
J: TRBJ2-1; D: NA; size: NA; length: 13; V: TRBV2; CDR3: CASSIGTPGEQFF; DNA: TGTGCCAGCAGTATCGGGACCCCGGGTGAGCAGTTCTTC
J: TRBJ1-2; D: TRBD1; size: once; length: 13; V: TRBV30; CDR3: CAWSVQGARGYTF; DNA: TGTGCCTGGAGTGTACAGGGGGCGAGAGGCTACACCTTC
J: TRBJ2-2; D: TRBD1; size: NA; length: 17; V: TRBV24-1; CDR3: CATSDTQGAVNTGELFF; DNA: TGTGCCACCAGTGATACTCAGGGGGCTGTAAATACCGGGGAGCTGTTTTTT
J: TRBJ2-7; D: TRBD1; size: NA; length: 15; V: TRBV2; CDR3: CASSEGWDSYYEQYF; DNA: TGTGCCAGCAGTGAAGGGTGGGACAGCTACTACGAGCAGTACTTC
J: TRBJ2-5; D: TRBD2; size: NA; length: 15; V: TRBV7-2; CDR3: CASTGGLAAKETQYF; DNA: TGTGCCAGCACTGGAGGGCTAGCGGCTAAAGAGACCCAGTACTTC
J: TRBJ1-3; D: NA; size: NA; length: 13; V: TRBV20-1; CDR3: CSASFSSGNTIYF; DNA: TGCAGTGCTAGTTTTAGCTCTGGAAACACCATATATTTT
J: TRBJ2-5; D: NA; size: once; length: 15; V: TRBV30; CDR3: CAWSGQTWRQETQYF; DNA: TGTGCCTGGAGTGGACAGACCTGGCGTCAAGAGACCCAGTACTTC
J: TRBJ2-7; D: TRBD2; size: NA; length: 14; V: TRBV7-8; CDR3: CASTRAGGGYEQYF; DNA: TGTGCCAGCACCCGAGCGGGAGGAGGCTACGAGCAGTACTTC
J: TRBJ1-1; D: NA; size: NA; length: 13; V: TRBV12-3/TRBV12-4; CDR3: CASSLEVGTEAFF; DNA: TGTGCCAGCAGTTTAGAAGTAGGGACTGAAGCTTTCTTT
J: TRBJ2-1; D: NA; size: NA; length: 15; V: TRBV4-3; CDR3: CASSQISGIMSEQFF; DNA: TGCGCCAGCAGCCAAATTTCGGGGATCATGAGTGAGCAGTTCTTC
J: TRBJ1-2; D: NA; size: NA; length: 14; V: TRBV24-1; CDR3: CATSDTDRINGYTF; DNA: TGTGCCACCAGTGATACGGACAGAATCAATGGCTACACCTTC
J: TRBJ2-1; D: TRBD2; size: NA; length: 18; V: TRBV4-1; CDR3: CASSPLIPSGRAVVEQFF; DNA: TGCGCCAGCAGCCCTTTGATCCCTAGCGGGAGGGCCGTGGTTGAGCAGTTCTTC
J: TRBJ2-1; D: TRBD2; size: NA; length: 14; V: TRBV30; CDR3: CAWSTRTRAGAGFF; DNA: TGTGCCTGGAGTACAAGGACCCGAGCGGGGGCTGGGTTCTTC
J: TRBJ2-7; D: TRBD1; size: NA; length: 14; V: TRBV6-5; CDR3: CASSYSGTGSEQYF; DNA: TGTGCCAGCAGTTACTCCGGGACAGGGAGCGAGCAGTACTTC
J: TRBJ1-3; D: NA; size: NA; length: 14; V: TRBV14; CDR3: CASSQTGSGNTIYF; DNA: TGTGCCAGCAGCCAAACGGGCTCTGGAAACACCATATATTTT